A selection of T cell receptor beta chains follows, all from one sample in a study of glioma-infiltrating T cells after dendritic cell vaccination. The table came from immunoSEQ multiplex PCR; TCRdb's copy has only in-frame clones and leaves some out. Of some 90,000 clones in the sample, over 75% were seen once. The input for sequencing was blood, taken after dendritic cell vaccination. The source is a human donor with glioblastoma. CDR3s include the opening cysteine and the closing phenylalanine or tryptophan. The order of the fields is V gene, D gene, clone size, J gene, CDR3 protein, CDR3 DNA. A D gene is named only where the DNA matches it firmly. Size is stated for part of the rows, as once, few or many counts, or as a class when the clone is expanded.

>TRBV7-6|TRBD1|once|TRBJ1-1
CASSTGTGNTEAFF
TGTGCCAGCAGCACCGGGACAGGGAACACTGAAGCTTTCTTT
>TRBV9|.|.|TRBJ1-2
CASSVVQNYGYTF
TGTGCCAGCAGCGTAGTGCAGAACTATGGCTACACCTTC
>TRBV30|TRBD1|once|TRBJ2-2
CAGDPGQQNTGELFF
TGTGCTGGAGATCCGGGACAGCAAAACACCGGGGAGCTGTTTTTT
>TRBV27|.|.|TRBJ1-2
CASSLGRGAHYGYTF
TGTGCCAGCAGTTTAGGTCGGGGGGCCCACTATGGCTACACCTTC
>TRBV5-8|TRBD1|.|TRBJ2-2
CASRPDRGTGELFF
TGTGCCAGCAGGCCAGACAGGGGTACAGGGGAGCTGTTTTTT
>TRBV7-3|TRBD2|.|TRBJ2-1
CASSLELAGSNEQFF
TGTGCCAGCAGCTTAGAACTAGCGGGTTCCAATGAGCAGTTCTTC
>TRBV27|TRBD1|.|TRBJ1-4
CASRRDSKGANEKLFF
TGTGCCAGCAGAAGGGACAGCAAAGGGGCTAATGAAAAACTGTTTTTT
>TRBV6-5|.|few|TRBJ1-5
CASRKVGRNQPQHF
TGTGCCAGCAGAAAGGTAGGGAGAAATCAGCCCCAGCATTTT
>TRBV6-5|TRBD1|once|TRBJ1-5
CASRTGTGGWPQHF
TGTGCCAGCAGAACCGGGACAGGGGGATGGCCCCAGCATTTT
>TRBV15|.|.|TRBJ1-2
CATSRDREIGVFNYGYTF
TGTGCCACCAGCAGAGATCGGGAGATCGGTGTTTTTAACTATGGCTACACCTTC
>TRBV4-1|.|few|TRBJ1-4
CASWGATNEKLFF
TGCGCATCTTGGGGAGCAACTAATGAAAAACTGTTTTTT
>TRBV11-1|TRBD2|.|TRBJ2-1
CASLFAGDNEQFF
TGTGCCAGCCTCTTCGCGGGAGACAATGAGCAGTTCTTC
>TRBV18|TRBD2|.|TRBJ2-1
CASSGGLGNYEQFF
TGTGCCAGCTCAGGGGGACTAGGGAACTATGAGCAGTTCTTC
>TRBV10-3|TRBD1|.|TRBJ1-2
CAISGIGQGASYTF
TGTGCCATCAGTGGGATAGGACAGGGGGCTAGCTACACCTTC
>TRBV7-9|.|.|TRBJ2-2
CASSSDSDAGELFF
TGTGCCAGCAGCTCGGACAGCGATGCCGGGGAGCTGTTTTTT